This TCR beta chain was captured in a study of tumour-infiltrating T cells in Burkitt lymphoma. Study summary: This cohort included all epidemiological subtypes of Burkitt lymphoma. Repertoire clonality predicted overall and progression-free survival.

Germline CDR1 is GTSNPN and CDR2 is SVGIG (reference sequence). V lost 4 bases, J lost 8 bases, and 18 bases lay in between. The CDR3 runs 15 residues. Here immunoSEQ multiplex PCR was the method, and the copy in TCRdb shows in-frame clones only, minus some. Of approximately 46,000 clones listed, roughly 30% are singletons. Note on this clone: Its cognate antigen is unknown.

Findings and limits, study-wide: Many Burkitt lymphoma patients shared several public clonotypes.

The gene calls are TRBV30 and TRBJ1-6; D is ambiguous. The sequence was collected from a human donor with Burkitt lymphoma. The sequencing sample was made of tumor tissue. The chain's CDR3 is CAWTRQIRVDSPLHF. The DNA for the CDR3 is TGTGCCTGGACGCGCCAGATTAGAGTTGATTCACCCCTCCACTTT.